What follows is one TCR beta chain and its context. No antigen is known for it. The sample holds no much larger clone one base away, and base qualities are not on file. The immunoSEQ Assay was used to immunosequence TCRbeta CDR3 regions from genomic DNA. Genomic DNA was amplified by bias-controlled multiplex PCR before high-throughput sequencing. From the authors' description of their analysis: To quantify the absolute abundance of each unique TCRbeta CDR3 region, the sequences were collapsed and filtered. Clonality, defined as 1 minus Pielou's evenness, was calculated using productive rearrangements only. A previously published method was used to identify clones with significantly greater frequencies in on-treatment samples than in baseline samples. In TCRdb, the immuneACCESS table is reduced to in-frame sequences with V and J assigned. These tables do not hold every clone; where another copy was compared, an unresolved V gene accounts for under half, and the others remain unexplained. V and J calls and clone size are copied from that table; D and trimming were computed from the DNA. This sample is represented by 30,000 to 40,000 clones; roughly 90% of them were singletons. Of the sample, roughly 12% falls within the top ten clones.

This specimen's treatment or condition label, per the study, means: randomized to nivolumab then ipilimumab (arm A) or the reverse (arm B). None of the patients in the trial had previously been given DNA-damaging chemotherapy. On a FACS Aria II flow cytometer, live CD3+CD8+ cells that were negative for CD19 and CD56 were sorted from thawed PBMCs. Samples came from patients with melanoma in CheckMate 064, a randomized, open-label phase II trial of sequential checkpoint blockade. Leukapheresis was used to collect peripheral blood mononuclear cells, which were then purified with Ficoll-Paque and frozen in human serum with around 10% DMSO. Right after sorting, the blood CD3+CD8+ cells were verified to be >95% pure, and DNA extraction followed. This record belongs to a study of sequential checkpoint blockade in melanoma (dated by TCRdb to between 2019 and 2020). As for the study more broadly: In a 1:1 randomization, patients received either first-line nivolumab then ipilimumab (arm A) or ipilimumab then nivolumab (arm B). Maintenance nivolumab was given following each of the two trial sequences. The research as a whole found: The response-prediction model combining TCR metrics and mutation burden needs validation in larger, independent patient cohorts.

As encoded in the germline V gene (reference sequence), CDR1 is SEHNR while CDR2 is FQNEAQ. The CDR3 holds 10 amino acids from the cysteine to the phenylalanine. Only the CDR3 part of the read is kept: 30 bases, read in frame from the first base. The trim is 11 bases for V and 7 bases for J, with a gap of 10 bases between the germline ends. The V and J segments used are TRBV7-9 and TRBJ2-3; no D gene is confidently identified. The origin of this receptor is a human donor with melanoma. This specimen was CD8+ T cells sorted from blood (inferred from file names), taken from a patient given nivolumab and ipilimumab in sequence. The encoded CDR3 is CASGYNTQYF. In nucleotide form, the sequence is TGTGCCTCCGGGTATAATACGCAGTATTTT. The full variable domain, with segments outside the CDR3 supplied by the reference TRBV7-9 and TRBJ2-3 proteins, appears as DTGVSQNPRHKITKRGQNVTFRCDPISEHNRLYWYRQTLGQGPEFLTYFQNEAQLEKSRLLSDRFSAERPKGSFSTLEIQRTEQGDSAMYLCASGYNTQYFGPGTRLTVL.